A selection of T cell receptor beta chains follows, all from one sample in a study of blood T cell repertoires in COVID-19. This table comes from immunoSEQ multiplex PCR, and its TCRdb copy is limited to in-frame clones, with some not included. This table has approximately 160,000 clones, about 92% appearing once. Specimen: peripheral blood. Receptor source: a man in his sixties with active or convalescent COVID-19. CDR3s include the opening cysteine and the closing phenylalanine or tryptophan. The D gene is left open where the match is weak. Size is stated for part of the rows, as once, few or many counts, or as a class when the clone is expanded.

size	length	D	J	V	CDR3	DNA
NA	16	NA	TRBJ1-5	TRBV24-1	CATSDLDRISNQPQHF	TGTGCCACCAGTGATTTGGACAGAATTAGCAATCAGCCCCAGCATTTT
NA	12	TRBD1	TRBJ1-1	TRBV10-3	CAISAGQGPAFF	TGTGCCATCAGTGCGGGACAGGGCCCGGCTTTCTTT
NA	15	NA	TRBJ1-4	TRBV7-9	CASSPQEGRNEKLFF	TGTGCCAGCAGCCCTCAGGAGGGGAGAAATGAAAAACTGTTTTTT
NA	16	TRBD1	TRBJ1-2	TRBV3-1/TRBV3-2	CASRWTGEFANYGYTF	TGTGCCAGCCGATGGACAGGGGAATTCGCTAACTATGGCTATACCTTC
NA	13	NA	TRBJ2-7	TRBV3-1/TRBV3-2	CASSQVLAYEQYF	TGTGCCAGCAGCCAAGTTCTCGCCTACGAGCAGTACTTC
NA	13	NA	TRBJ2-7	TRBV27	CASRGQLVYEQYF	TGTGCCAGCAGAGGACAGCTAGTCTACGAGCAGTACTTC
NA	12	NA	TRBJ1-5	TRBV21-1	CASTRGNQPQHF	TGTGCCAGCACCAGGGGCAATCAGCCCCAGCATTTT
once	14	NA	TRBJ1-6	TRBV19	CASSGQGGDSPLHF	TGTGCCAGTAGTGGGCAGGGTGGGGATTCACCCCTCCACTTT
NA	16	NA	TRBJ2-7	TRBV4-1	CASSLGSGTTTYEQYF	TGCGCCAGCAGCCTCGGCTCCGGGACAACCACCTACGAGCAGTACTTC
NA	16	NA	TRBJ2-5	TRBV27	CASSPSPRGGEETQYF	TGTGCCAGCAGTCCCTCCCCCAGAGGGGGAGAAGAGACCCAGTACTTC
NA	15	TRBD2	TRBJ2-1	TRBV5-1	CASSLGAGEYNEQFF	TGCGCCAGCAGCTTGGGGGCGGGAGAGTACAATGAGCAGTTCTTC
NA	15	NA	TRBJ2-1	TRBV6-6	CASSPRQSYDNEQFF	TGTGCCAGCAGTCCACGACAGTCCTATGACAATGAGCAGTTCTTC
NA	15	TRBD2	TRBJ2-5	TRBV11-3	CASSFRGGAEETQYF	TGTGCCAGCAGCTTTCGCGGGGGGGCCGAAGAGACCCAGTACTTC
NA	13	NA	TRBJ2-2	TRBV7-8	CASSWRVNGELFF	TGTGCCAGCAGCTGGAGGGTTAACGGGGAGCTGTTTTTT
once	15	NA	TRBJ1-3	TRBV7-2	CASSLDSRSGNTIYF	TGTGCCAGCAGCCTAGACAGTCGCTCTGGAAACACCATATATTTT
once	15	NA	TRBJ1-3	TRBV5-1	CASSLGGSSGNTIYF	TGCGCCAGCAGCTTGGGAGGAAGCTCTGGAAACACCATATATTTT
NA	14	TRBD1	TRBJ1-2	TRBV19	CASRHKGAGYGYTF	TGTGCCAGTAGACACAAGGGGGCAGGGTATGGCTACACCTTC
NA	14	NA	TRBJ2-5	TRBV5-4	CASSSNSGQETQYF	TGTGCCAGCAGCTCCAATAGCGGCCAAGAGACCCAGTACTTC
NA	15	TRBD1	TRBJ2-5	TRBV5-1	CASSLDRGRLETQYF	TGCGCCAGCAGCTTGGACAGGGGGCGCCTAGAGACCCAGTACTTC
NA	17	TRBD2	TRBJ2-1	TRBV4-1	CASSQVQLAGEYNEQFF	TGCGCCAGCAGCCAAGTTCAACTAGCGGGAGAGTACAATGAGCAGTTCTTC
once	10	TRBD2	TRBJ2-1	TRBV20-1	CSAERGELFF	TGCAGTGCGGAGCGGGGGGAGCTGTTCTTC
NA	16	TRBD1	TRBJ2-7	TRBV11-2	CASSLGQGIRDYEQYF	TGTGCCAGCAGCCTGGGACAGGGAATTAGGGACTACGAGCAGTACTTC
NA	16	TRBD2	TRBJ2-1	TRBV5-1	CASSFSAGGPYNEQFF	TGCGCCAGCAGCTTTTCCGCGGGGGGGCCCTACAATGAGCAGTTCTTC
NA	15	NA	TRBJ2-7	TRBV19	CASSSSGVLRYEQYF	TGTGCCAGTAGTTCTTCGGGGGTCTTAAGGTACGAGCAGTACTTC
NA	14	NA	TRBJ1-1	TRBV19	CASKTSRSNTEAFF	TGTGCCAGTAAGACAAGTCGCTCGAACACTGAAGCTTTCTTT
NA	13	TRBD1	TRBJ1-5	TRBV30	CAWSQGVGQPQHF	TGTGCCTGGTCACAGGGGGTCGGGCAGCCCCAGCATTTT
NA	15	NA	TRBJ1-1	TRBV27	CASSLSGGGNTEAFF	TGTGCCAGCAGTTTATCTGGCGGGGGGAACACTGAAGCTTTCTTT
NA	13	NA	TRBJ2-3	TRBV18	CASSPNQGDTQYF	TGTGCCAGCTCACCAAACCAGGGAGATACGCAGTATTTT
NA	14	TRBD1	TRBJ1-1	TRBV10-2	CASNGQVLNTEAFF	TGCGCCAGCAACGGACAGGTACTGAACACTGAAGCTTTCTTT
NA	15	NA	TRBJ1-3	TRBV5-1	CASSLVAGNGNTIYF	TGCGCCAGCAGCTTGGTGGCGGGGAATGGAAACACCATATATTTT
NA	16	NA	TRBJ1-2	TRBV18	CASSPVFVGADYGYTF	TGTGCCAGCTCACCGGTTTTTGTAGGGGCAGACTATGGCTACACCTTC
NA	17	NA	TRBJ1-4	TRBV9	CASSGGPGASTNEKLFF	TGTGCCAGCAGCGGGGGTCCGGGAGCTTCAACTAATGAAAAACTGTTTTTT
NA	17	TRBD1	TRBJ1-3	TRBV5-4	CASTVGGQGIFGNTIYF	TGTGCCAGCACCGTGGGGGGACAGGGAATTTTTGGAAACACCATATATTTT
NA	13	NA	TRBJ1-2	TRBV27	CASSFSGHGGYTF	TGTGCCAGCAGTTTTTCTGGGCACGGCGGCTACACCTTC
few	16	TRBD1	TRBJ1-2	TRBV5-1	CASSLVGGQGSYGYTF	TGCGCCAGCAGCTTGGTGGGCGGACAGGGCTCTTATGGCTACACCTTC
NA	14	NA	TRBJ1-2	TRBV25-1	CASSTGGTNYGYTF	TGTGCCAGCAGCACCGGTGGGACAAACTATGGCTACACCTTC
few	14	NA	TRBJ1-4	TRBV27	CATSRGGMNEKLFF	TGTGCCACCTCTAGAGGGGGTATGAATGAAAAACTGTTTTTT
NA	14	TRBD1	TRBJ2-3	TRBV7-9	CASSFQGDRDTQYF	TGTGCCAGCAGCTTCCAGGGGGATCGAGATACGCAGTATTTT
NA	15	TRBD1	TRBJ1-1	TRBV7-9	CASSPRQGVSTEAFF	TGTGCCAGCAGCCCTCGACAGGGGGTTTCCACTGAAGCTTTCTTT
NA	14	TRBD1	TRBJ1-1	TRBV10-3	CAINSGQGGTEAFF	TGTGCCATAAACTCGGGACAGGGGGGTACTGAAGCTTTCTTT
NA	15	NA	TRBJ2-1	TRBV5-6	CASSLSRRVRNEQFF	TGTGCCAGCAGCTTGTCGCGCAGGGTCCGGAATGAGCAGTTCTTC
NA	15	TRBD1	TRBJ2-7	TRBV6-5	CASSYQDRANYEQYF	TGTGCCAGCAGTTACCAGGACAGGGCTAACTACGAGCAGTACTTC
NA	16	NA	TRBJ1-6	TRBV19	CASSIEGTAYNSPLHF	TGTGCCAGTAGTATTGAAGGCACAGCCTATAATTCACCCCTCCACTTT
once	15	TRBD2	TRBJ2-1	TRBV5-1	CASSTSGGAINEQFF	TGCGCCAGCAGCACTAGCGGGGGGGCCATAAATGAGCAGTTCTTC
NA	16	NA	TRBJ2-1	TRBV19	CASSIPWETSSDEQFF	TGTGCCAGTAGTATACCATGGGAAACTAGTTCCGATGAGCAGTTCTTC
NA	14	TRBD1	TRBJ1-6	TRBV3-1/TRBV3-2	CASSLRQGDSPLHF	TGTGCCAGCAGCCTAAGACAGGGGGATTCACCCCTCCACTTT
NA	17	TRBD1	TRBJ1-5	TRBV7-9	CASSLGSGTGVNQPQHF	TGTGCCAGCAGCTTAGGATCCGGGACAGGGGTTAATCAGCCCCAGCATTTT
NA	18	TRBD2	TRBJ2-1	TRBV5-4	CASSLTGTSGGFLNEQFF	TGTGCCAGCAGCTTGACAGGGACTAGCGGGGGGTTTTTGAATGAGCAGTTCTTC
NA	15	NA	TRBJ1-4	TRBV15	CATSRHDIGLEKLFF	TGTGCCACCAGCAGACACGACATTGGGCTGGAAAAACTGTTTTTT
NA	12	NA	TRBJ1-2	TRBV6-5	CASSSENYGYTF	TGTGCCAGCAGTTCCGAGAACTATGGCTACACCTTC
NA	15	NA	TRBJ1-2	TRBV5-6	CASSLRDTSTYGYTF	TGTGCCAGCAGCTTACGGGACACCAGTACCTATGGCTACACCTTC
NA	18	TRBD2	TRBJ2-3	TRBV18	CASSPLALAGVVTDTQYF	TGTGCCAGCTCACCACTAGCACTAGCGGGAGTAGTGACGGATACGCAGTATTTT
NA	12	NA	TRBJ1-4	TRBV5-4	CASSAQGGKLFF	TGTGCCAGCAGCGCCCAAGGGGGAAAACTGTTTTTT
NA	16	TRBD2	TRBJ2-5	TRBV11-3	CASSPGLAGRGETQYF	TGTGCCAGCAGCCCTGGACTAGCGGGACGGGGGGAGACCCAGTACTTC
NA	15	NA	TRBJ2-7	TRBV5-1	CASSRGAGNGDEQYF	TGCGCCAGCAGCCGGGGGGCGGGAAACGGCGACGAGCAGTACTTC
NA	15	TRBD2	TRBJ2-1	TRBV9	CASSVSGGSYNEQFF	TGTGCCAGCAGCGTTAGCGGGGGTTCCTACAATGAGCAGTTCTTC
NA	15	NA	TRBJ2-2	TRBV5-1	CASSLAVQRTGELFF	TGCGCCAGCAGCTTGGCCGTTCAGCGCACCGGGGAGCTGTTTTTT